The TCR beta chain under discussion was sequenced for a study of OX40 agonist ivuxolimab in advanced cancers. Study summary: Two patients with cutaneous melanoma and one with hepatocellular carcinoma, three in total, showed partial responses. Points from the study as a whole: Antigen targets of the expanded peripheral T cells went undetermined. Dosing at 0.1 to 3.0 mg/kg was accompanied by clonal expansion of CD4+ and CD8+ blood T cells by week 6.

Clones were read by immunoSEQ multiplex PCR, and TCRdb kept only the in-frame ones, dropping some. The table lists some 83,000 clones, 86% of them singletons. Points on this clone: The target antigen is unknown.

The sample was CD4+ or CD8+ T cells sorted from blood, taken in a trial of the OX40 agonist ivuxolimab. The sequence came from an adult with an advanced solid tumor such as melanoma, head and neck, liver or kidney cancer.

The CDR3 sequence is CASSLASQGEAFF. In DNA form, the CDR3 reads TGCGCCAGCAGCTTGGCTTCCCAGGGCGAAGCTTTCTTT. The rearrangement uses TRBV5-1 and TRBJ1-1; D is possibly TRBD1 (5 bases). CDR3 length: 13 residues. The V gene lost 0 bases and the J gene lost 8 bases, with 11 bases spanning the gap. Per the germline V gene, CDR1 is SGHRS and CDR2 is YFSETQ.